This entry concerns a single TCR beta chain. The antigen is not known. The data belong to a study of cytomegalovirus exposure and HLA in healthy donors. 60 Vbeta and 13 Jbeta primers were used in PCR. Method: immunoSEQ multiplex PCR; TCRdb's copy keeps in-frame clones and lacks some. The sample lists some 170,000 clones, around 80% seen once, with 2.2% in the top ten. Overall study findings and caveats: Earlier analysis yielded a pattern in which most TCR beta V segments were productive about 87% or about 30% of the time. Common viral pathogens seemed, in a later analysis, to connect with several of the most significant clusters. For cytomegalovirus status, the classifier reportedly gave diagnoses with high specificity and sensitivity.

This CDR3 region has 14 residues. The germline gives CDR1 SGHNT, CDR2 YENEEA. Trimming removed 2 bases from V and 6 bases from J, with 14 bases in between. The material sequenced was PBMCs. This rearrangement joins TRBV11-3 to TRBJ2-7; no clear D gene. This clonotype was obtained from a woman aged 25-40 years in good health and CMV-seronegative. In nucleotides, the CDR3 is TGTGCCAGCAGCTTATCCCCCCCTCTCGGCGAGCAGTACTTC. It yields the protein CASSLSPPLGEQYF.